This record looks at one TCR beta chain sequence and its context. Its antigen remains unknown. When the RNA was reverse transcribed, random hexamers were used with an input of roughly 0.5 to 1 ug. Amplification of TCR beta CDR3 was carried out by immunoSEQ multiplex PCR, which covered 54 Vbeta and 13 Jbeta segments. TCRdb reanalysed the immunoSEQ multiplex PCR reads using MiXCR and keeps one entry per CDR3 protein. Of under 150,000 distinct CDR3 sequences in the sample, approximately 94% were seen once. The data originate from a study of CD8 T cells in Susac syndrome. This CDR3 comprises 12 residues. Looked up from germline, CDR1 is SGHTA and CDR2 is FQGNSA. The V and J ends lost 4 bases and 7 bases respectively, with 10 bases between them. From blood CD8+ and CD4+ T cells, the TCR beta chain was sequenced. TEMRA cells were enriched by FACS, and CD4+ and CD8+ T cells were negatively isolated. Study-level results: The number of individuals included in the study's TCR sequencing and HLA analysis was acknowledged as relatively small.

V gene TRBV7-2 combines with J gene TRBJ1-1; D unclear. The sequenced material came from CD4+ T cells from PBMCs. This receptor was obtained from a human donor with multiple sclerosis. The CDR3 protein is CASSSTPIEAFF. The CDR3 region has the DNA TGTGCCAGCAGCTCTACACCAATTGAAGCTTTCTTT.